Described below is a single TCR beta chain sequence and its context. Its antigen remains unidentified. PCR primers comprised 60 Vbeta and 13 Jbeta primers. Generated by immunoSEQ multiplex PCR, the TCRdb table keeps only in-frame clones and is missing some. This table has approximately 120,000 clones, 77% appearing once. This sample was taken from a study of cytomegalovirus exposure and HLA in healthy donors. General observations from the study: Cytomegalovirus-associated status was assigned to approximately 160 TCR beta chains. Association of 16,951 TCR beta sequences with HLA alleles was found at 0.05 false discovery rate in a later analysis.

Germline V gene sequence: CDR1 SGHTA, CDR2 FQGTGA. There are 15 residues in the CDR3. Trimming removed 5 bases from V and 6 bases from J, with 17 bases in between. This clonotype was obtained from a woman aged 40 to 50 in good health and CMV-seropositive. The chain couples TRBV7-3 to TRBJ2-1, with a tentative D call TRBD1 (6 bases). Sequenced: PBMCs. CDR3 sequence reads: CASSRDTPRGNEQFF. As DNA, the CDR3 is TGTGCCAGCAGCCGGGACACCCCGAGAGGCAATGAGCAGTTCTTC.